This T cell receptor beta chain was sequenced for a study of cytomegalovirus exposure and HLA in healthy donors. The PCR was carried out with 60 Vbeta primers and 13 Jbeta primers. Sequencing used immunoSEQ multiplex PCR; TCRdb keeps in-frame clones, though not all of them. Of 95,000 to 150,000 clones in the sample, 72% were seen once. The CDR3 consists of 15 residues. Germline V CDR1 and CDR2: LNHDA, SQIVND (reference sequence). The V end lost 0 bases, the J end lost 4 bases, and 13 bases lay between the germline ends. This clone was seen ten or more times. This receptor was identified in a man aged 25-45 years in good health and CMV-seronegative. Sequenced input: PBMCs. The genes are TRBV19 and TRBJ2-7; D is unclear. The CDR3 DNA reads as TGTGCCAGTAGTATAGACGCGTATATCTCATACGAGCAGTACTTC. It yields the protein CASSIDAYISYEQYF.